The sequence of this T cell receptor beta chain was determined in a study of T cell responses to AZD1222 COVID-19 vaccine. The table came from immunoSEQ multiplex PCR; TCRdb's copy has only in-frame clones and leaves some out. The data contain some 150,000 clones, roughly 90% of them singletons. Germline values: CDR1 SGHNT, CDR2 YYREEE (reference sequence). Trimming pared 2 bases from V and 7 bases from J, leaving 9 bases between. The CDR3 covers 13 residues. The source of this sequence is an adult in good health. The chain carries TRBV5-4 and TRBJ1-4; no reliable D call. Sequencing was performed on peripheral blood, taken on day 0 of AZD1222 vaccination. The CDR3 here is CASSFFPGEKLFF. The CDR3 nucleotides are TGTGCCAGCAGCTTTTTCCCGGGTGAAAAACTGTTTTTT.